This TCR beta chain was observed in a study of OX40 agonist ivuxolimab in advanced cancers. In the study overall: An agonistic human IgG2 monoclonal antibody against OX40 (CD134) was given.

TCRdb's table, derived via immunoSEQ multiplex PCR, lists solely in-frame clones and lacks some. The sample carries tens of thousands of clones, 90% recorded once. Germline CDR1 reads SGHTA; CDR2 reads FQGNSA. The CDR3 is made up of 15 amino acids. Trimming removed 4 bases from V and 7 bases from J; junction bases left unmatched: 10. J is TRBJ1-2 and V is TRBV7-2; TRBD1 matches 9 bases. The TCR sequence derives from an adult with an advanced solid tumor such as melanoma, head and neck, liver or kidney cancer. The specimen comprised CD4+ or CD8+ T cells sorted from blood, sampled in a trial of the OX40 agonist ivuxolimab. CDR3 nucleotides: TGTGCCAGCAGCTCGGGGACAGGGTGGCGTACTGGCTACACCTTC. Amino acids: CASSSGTGWRTGYTF.